The clone carrying this T cell receptor (beta chain) has just one count. Its matching antigen is unknown. The sample comes from a study of siplizumab effects on memory and regulatory T cells. The ends were cut back, 1 base at V and 4 bases at J, with 19 bases in the middle. Germline V lookup: CDR1 SNHLY, CDR2 FYNNEI. This CDR3 has 18 residues. Study-wide results and limits: Most alloreactive clones went unmapped to unstimulated subsets; only a minor fraction mapped. Mappable alloreactive CD4+ clones averaged approximately 67% Treg-derived with siplizumab versus less than 30% in controls. Siplizumab significantly brought down the alloreactive sequences that trace back to unstimulated CD4+ memory cells.

Assays examined around 100,000 TCR templates per sample. This table comes from immunoSEQ multiplex PCR, and its TCRdb copy is limited to in-frame clones, with some not included. This repertoire shows tens of thousands of clones, 94% found once; its top ten account for approximately 0.3%. The rearrangement uses TRBV2 and TRBJ2-2; no firm D call. Sequencing was carried out using non-Treg CD4+ T cells sorted from blood. The source of this sequence is a human donor in good health. The CDR3 region is CASSEGRVGIIGTGELFF. As DNA, the CDR3 is TGTGCCAGCAGTGAAGGGAGAGTGGGGATCATCGGCACCGGGGAGCTGTTTTTT.